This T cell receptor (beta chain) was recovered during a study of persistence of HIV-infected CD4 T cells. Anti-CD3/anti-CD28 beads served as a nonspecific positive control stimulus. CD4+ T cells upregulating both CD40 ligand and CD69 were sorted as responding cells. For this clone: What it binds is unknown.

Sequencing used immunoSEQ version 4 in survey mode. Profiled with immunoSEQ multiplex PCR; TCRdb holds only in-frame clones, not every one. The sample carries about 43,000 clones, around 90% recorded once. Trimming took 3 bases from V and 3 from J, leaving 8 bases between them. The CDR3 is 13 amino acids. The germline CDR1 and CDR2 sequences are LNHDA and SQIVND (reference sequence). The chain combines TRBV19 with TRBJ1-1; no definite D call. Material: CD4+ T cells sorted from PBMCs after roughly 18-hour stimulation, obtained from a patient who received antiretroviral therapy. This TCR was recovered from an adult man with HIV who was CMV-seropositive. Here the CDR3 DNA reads TGTGCCAGTAGTATCGGTCGGTACACTGAAGCTTTCTTT. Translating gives CASSIGRYTEAFF.